Below, one T cell receptor (beta chain) is given with its context. In TCRdb, the 5' RACE reads were re-called with MiXCR into one record per CDR3 protein. The table shows hundreds of thousands of distinct CDR3 sequences, with 25% to 30% occurring only once. The data belong to a study of T-cell memory formation after mild COVID-19. V lost 7 bases to trimming and J lost 6 bases, with 18 bases between them. This CDR3 is built from 15 residues. Sequencing was carried out using PBMCs or a T cell subset sorted from them (not recorded which). The chain links TRBV12-3 or TRBV12-4 to TRBJ2-2; no clear D. This TCR was sampled from an adult woman who had mild COVID-19 (a few samples of this study predate the infection). Cell type and time point are not known. CDR3: CASITAWPTPGELFF. The CDR3 DNA follows: TGTGCCAGCATCACAGCTTGGCCCACGCCCGGGGAGCTGTTTTTT.